These 12 T cell receptor beta chains came from one sample sequenced in a study of OX40 agonist ivuxolimab in advanced cancers. Clones were read by immunoSEQ multiplex PCR, and TCRdb kept only the in-frame ones, dropping some. The table records tens of thousands of clones, roughly three quarters of them present only once. The source was CD4+ or CD8+ T cells sorted from blood, collected in a trial of the OX40 agonist ivuxolimab. These receptors were taken from an adult with an advanced solid tumor such as melanoma, head and neck, liver or kidney cancer.

The chain uses TRBV4-3 and TRBJ1-1; D is possibly TRBD1 (6 bases). The germline V and J ends were trimmed by 1 base and 9 bases, with 12 bases remaining between them. The CDR3 loop spans 13 amino acids. Germline CDR1 is LGHNA and CDR2 is YSLEER. This CDR3 reads CASSQVGGAKAFF. DNA of the CDR3: TGCGCCAGCAGCCAAGTGGGGGGCGCCAAAGCTTTCTTT.

The chain combines TRBV30 with TRBJ2-3; D might be TRBD2 (6 bases). There are 14 residues in the CDR3. The V gene lost 5 bases and the J gene lost 4 bases, with 16 bases spanning the gap. Germline V gene data show CDR1 as GTSNPN and CDR2 as SVGIG (reference sequence). CDR3 sequence: CAWGTGTGADTQYF. The CDR3 coding sequence is TGTGCCTGGGGAACCGGGACTGGGGCAGATACGCAGTATTTT. The full variable domain, in which reference TRBV30 and TRBJ2-3 provide the parts outside the CDR3, is SQTIHQWPATLVQPVGSPLSLECTVEGTSNPNLYWYRQAAGRGLQLLFYSVGIGQISSEVPQNLSASRPQDRQFILSSKKLLLSDSGFYLCAWGTGTGADTQYFGPGTRLTVL.

This clone showed up just once. This sequence joins TRBV9 and TRBJ1-4; 7 bases line up with TRBD1. CDR3 size: 15 residues. Germline CDR1 reads SGDLS; CDR2 reads YYNGEE. V lost 0 bases, J lost 5 bases, and 4 bases stayed unmatched. The CDR3 here is CASSVETGTNEKLFF. The CDR3 bases are TGTGCCAGCAGCGTAGAGACAGGGACAAATGAAAAACTGTTTTTT.

The chain joins TRBV7-2 to TRBJ2-1; possible D gene TRBD2, 7 bases. The CDR3 sequence is 15 residues long. The germline V gene has CDR1 SGHTA and CDR2 FQGNSA. V gave up 2 bases and J gave up 1 base, with 9 bases separating them. The CDR3, as DNA: TGTGCCAGCAGCTTACGGGGGGCTTCCTACAATGAGCAGTTCTTC. Translated: CASSLRGASYNEQFF. Together with reference TRBV7-2 and TRBJ2-1, the CDR3 gives the full variable domain: GAGVSQSPSNKVTEKGKDVELRCDPISGHTALYWYRQSLGQGLEFLIYFQGNSAPDKSGLPSDRFSAERTGGSVSTLTIQRTQQEDSAVYLCASSLRGASYNEQFFGPGTRLTVL.

In its sample, this clone was seen once. The chain links TRBV13 to TRBJ1-5; possible D gene TRBD1, 5 bases. CDR3 length: 13 residues. Germline V gives CDR1 PRHDT, CDR2 FYEKMQ (reference sequence). Trimming stripped 5 bases from V and 5 bases from J, with 10 bases between. DNA of the CDR3: TGTGCCAGCAGCGCCGGGGGGGATCAGCCCCAGCATTTT. It translates to CASSAGGDQPQHF.

The rearrangement joins TRBV11-3 to TRBJ2-2; 7 bases align to TRBD2. The CDR3 spans 15 residues. With V trimmed by 6 bases and J by 5 bases, 9 bases remained unmatched. The germline CDR1 and CDR2 sequences are SGHNT and YENEEA. CDR3 DNA sequence: TGTGCCAGCAGTTCGGTGACTAGCCGGACCGGGGAGCTGTTTTTT. As protein: CASSSVTSRTGELFF.

This sequence joins TRBV5-1 and TRBJ1-4; D unresolved. This CDR3 contains 15 residues. Trimming stripped 0 bases from V and 0 bases from J, with 6 bases between. Germline assignment: CDR1 SGHRS and CDR2 YFSETQ. In DNA form, the CDR3 reads TGCGCCAGCAGCTTGGAGGGAGCAACTAATGAAAAACTGTTTTTT. It encodes CASSLEGATNEKLFF.

The V gene is TRBV15, the J gene TRBJ1-4; D might be TRBD1 (6 bases). Germline assignment: CDR1 LNHNV and CDR2 YYDKDF (reference sequence). Trimming left V 2 bases short and J 8 bases short, with 15 bases between. The CDR3 runs 15 residues. The CDR3 reads CATSRKTGPGEKLFF. The CDR3 DNA is TGTGCCACCAGCAGAAAAACAGGGCCAGGGGAAAAACTGTTTTTT.

The CDR3 here is CASSKVAYTSTDTQYF. For the CDR3, the DNA is TGTGCCAGCAGCAAAGTGGCGTACACTAGCACAGATACGCAGTATTTT. This sequence joins TRBV21-1 and TRBJ2-3. TRBV21-1 is annotated as a pseudogene. This CDR3 region has 16 residues.

This clone was counted a single time. J is TRBJ1-5 and V is TRBV18; perhaps TRBD1 as D (5 bases). Trimming pared 3 bases from V and 4 bases from J, leaving 7 bases between. The germline V gene has CDR1 KGHSH and CDR2 LQKENI. This CDR3 has 13 residues. CDR3 sequence reads: CASSPGPNQPQHF. The CDR3 DNA reads as TGTGCCAGCTCACCGGGGCCGAATCAGCCCCAGCATTTT.

This clone has only one observation. This chain links TRBV27 with TRBJ1-4; tentative D call: TRBD1 (6 bases). From germline, CDR1 is MNHEY and CDR2 SMNVEV (reference sequence). Trimming removed 3 bases at V and 4 bases at J, with 9 bases between. This CDR3 spans 14 amino acids. The DNA of the CDR3 is TGTGCCAGCAGTTTCCAGGGGAATAATGAAAAACTGTTTTTT. Residues: CASSFQGNNEKLFF.

This clone turned up a few times. J is TRBJ2-7 and V is TRBV11-2, with unresolved D. Trimming removed 5 bases at V and 1 base at J, with 12 bases between. Per the germline V gene, CDR1 is SGHAT and CDR2 is FQNNGV. This CDR3 has 14 residues. CDR3: CASSPALGSYEQYF. The CDR3 DNA reads TGTGCCAGCAGCCCGGCGTTGGGGTCCTACGAGCAGTACTTC.